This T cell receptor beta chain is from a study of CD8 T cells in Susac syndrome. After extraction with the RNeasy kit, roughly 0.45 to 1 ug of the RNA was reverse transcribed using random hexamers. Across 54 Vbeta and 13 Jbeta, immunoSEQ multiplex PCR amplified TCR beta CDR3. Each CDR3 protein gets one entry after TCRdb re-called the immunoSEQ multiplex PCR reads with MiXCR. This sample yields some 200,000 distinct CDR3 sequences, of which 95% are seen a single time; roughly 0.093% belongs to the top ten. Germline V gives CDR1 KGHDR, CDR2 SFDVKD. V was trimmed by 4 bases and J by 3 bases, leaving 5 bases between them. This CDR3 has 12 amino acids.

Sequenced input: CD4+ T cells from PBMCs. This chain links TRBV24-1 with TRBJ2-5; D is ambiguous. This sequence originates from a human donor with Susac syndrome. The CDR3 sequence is CATSDRKETQYF. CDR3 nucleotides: TGTGCCACCAGTGACCGAAAAGAGACCCAGTACTTC.